This T cell receptor (beta chain) appears in the sequencing data of a study of shared clonotypes between healthy human individuals. Broader study findings: Memory subsets generally showed lower estimated richness than naive subsets.

The repertoire was sequenced with immunoSEQ multiplex PCR; TCRdb's copy has only in-frame clones and lacks some. The sample includes approximately 2.3 million clones, approximately 95% of them seen just once. Points on this clone: The antigen is undetermined.

The sequence came from a man aged 18 to 30 in good health. Some clones in this sample may be carry-over from other donors' samples. Sequenced input: naive CD4+ T cells from PBMCs. The subset: CD45RA+ positively selected.

The CDR3 bases are TGTGCCAGCAGGCGGACTAGCGTCATCGGGGAGCTGTTTTTT. It translates to CASRRTSVIGELFF. The V and J genes are TRBV28 and TRBJ2-2; 9 nucleotides align to TRBD2. After removal of 6 bases from V and 7 bases from J, the junction contained 6 bases not matched to a gene. CDR1 is MDHEN and CDR2 is SYDVKM in the germline V gene. This CDR3 has 14 residues.